The 22 T cell receptor beta chains given below trace back to one sample, sequenced in a study of spatial heterogeneity in lung cancer. Findings and caveats of the study: Tumor mutation count correlated with how many alpha and beta TCRs expanded intratumorally.

Documented time point: sample taken at primary tumor resection. Each CDR3 protein is one row after TCRdb ran MiXCR on the 5' RACE reads. The sample lists under 20,000 distinct CDR3 sequences, 5% to 7.5% occurring once. Their specific antigens are unknown. The specimen was lung tumor tissue, collected at surgery. The receptors were sampled from a male donor with early-stage non-small cell lung cancer.

This clonotype was counted at least ten times. Little can be read into the size of this beta chain, an off-target read in a library designed for alpha chains. This chain uses TRBV28 with TRBJ1-1, with 7 bases lining up with TRBD1. With 5 bases clipped from V and 1 base from J, the junction kept 7 bases outside the gene matches. CDR3 size: 15 residues. The germline gives CDR1 MDHEN, CDR2 SYDVKM. The CDR3 is CASSPNYRGNTEAFF. The CDR3 nucleotides read TGTGCCAGCAGTCCAAATTACAGGGGGAACACTGAAGCTTTCTTT.

This clonotype was seen ten or more times. The library was built for alpha chains, so this beta chain is an off-target read and its size means little. The genes are TRBV27 and TRBJ2-7, with D perhaps matching TRBD2 (6 bases). Germline V gene data show CDR1 as MNHEY and CDR2 as SMNVEV (reference sequence). The CDR3 covers 12 residues. V was cut by 10 bases and J by 2 bases, with 12 bases left in between. This CDR3 reads CATRTGAYEQYF. Written as DNA, the CDR3 is TGTGCCACCCGGACGGGGGCCTACGAGCAGTACTTC.

This clonotype has at least ten counts. The size of this beta chain means little, since it is a stray read in a library made for alpha chains. V is TRBV20-1 and J is TRBJ1-1; the D gene is possibly TRBD1 (5 bases). With 6 bases removed from V and 1 base from J, the gap between germline ends came to 12 bases. Per germline, CDR1 DFQATT and CDR2 SNEGSKA (reference sequence). This CDR3 has 13 residues. The CDR3 nucleotides read TGCAGTGCAGCAGGGAGCCGGAACACTGAAGCTTTCTTT. Its translation: CSAAGSRNTEAFF.

In its sample, this clonotype ranks as medium-sized. As an off-target read in a library built for alpha chains, this beta chain has a frequency of little significance. V gene TRBV7-2 combines with J gene TRBJ2-1, with D tentatively TRBD2 (6 bases). The V end was cut by 1 base, the J end by 8 bases, with 15 bases between. Germline V gene lookup returns CDR1 SGHTA and CDR2 FQGNSA. The CDR3 sequence is 15 residues long. CDR3 in DNA: TGTGCCAGCAGCTTAGTAGGGACTCTGAGGGATGAGCAGTTCTTC. Protein sequence: CASSLVGTLRDEQFF.

In its sample, this clonotype is medium-sized (0.01 to 0.1%). The library was designed around alpha chains, so this beta chain is a stray read whose abundance carries little weight. J is TRBJ1-5 and V is TRBV9; D is ambiguous. CDR3 size: 13 residues. V was clipped by 1 base and J by 7 bases, with 9 bases between them. Germline CDR1 SGDLS, CDR2 YYNGEE. CDR3 region: CASSVSPWQPQHF. CDR3 nucleotide sequence: TGTGCCAGCAGCGTATCCCCATGGCAGCCCCAGCATTTT.

This clonotype was observed many times. As an off-target read in a library built for alpha chains, this beta chain has a frequency of little significance. The V call is TRBV3-1, the J call TRBJ2-3; D is ambiguous. This CDR3 region has 13 residues. V lost 1 base and J lost 3, with 5 bases in between. The germline gives CDR1 LGHDT, CDR2 YNNKEL (reference sequence). CDR3 region: CASSQARTDTQYF. The CDR3 DNA sequence: TGTGCCAGCAGCCAAGCCAGGACAGATACGCAGTATTTT.

This clonotype showed up many times. This beta chain turned up in a library designed for alpha chains; as an off-target read, its abundance says little. The CDR3 sequence is CASSPFRTGYSYEQYF. The CDR3, as DNA: TGTGCCAGCAGCCCCTTTCGGACAGGGTACTCCTACGAGCAGTACTTC. The V and J genes are TRBV13 and TRBJ2-7; the match to TRBD1 covers 8 bases. V shed 5 bases and J 0 bases; nucleotides not matched to a gene: 9. The CDR3 covers 16 residues. Per the germline V gene, CDR1 is PRHDT and CDR2 is FYEKMQ (reference sequence).

At least ten counts were recorded for this clonotype. Because this beta chain is a stray read in a library intended to capture alpha chains, its abundance should not be given much weight. This sequence joins TRBV11-2 and TRBJ2-2, with 11 bases matching TRBD2. This CDR3 has 18 amino acids. V dropped 1 base and J dropped 1; count of bases not matched to a gene: 5. Germline loops: CDR1 SGHAT, CDR2 FQNNGV. The CDR3 region is CASSLASGGPLNTGELFF. DNA of the CDR3: TGTGCCAGCAGCTTAGCTAGCGGGGGGCCCCTGAACACCGGGGAGCTGTTTTTT.

This clonotype appeared many times. This beta chain is off target for a library built for alpha chains, so its abundance means little. CDR3 protein: CASSLLNTGELFF. The CDR3 DNA follows: TGTGCCAGCAGTTTATTAAACACCGGGGAGCTGTTTTTT. The rearrangement links TRBV27 to TRBJ2-2; D is ambiguous. Germline assignment: CDR1 MNHEY and CDR2 SMNVEV (reference sequence). Trimming took off 1 base at V and 2 bases at J, with 2 bases between the two ends. This CDR3 has 13 amino acids.

This clonotype was recorded at least ten times. A library prepared for alpha chains yielded this beta chain as an off-target read; its size is of little meaning. The chain joins TRBV29-1 to TRBJ2-1; D not certain. CDR3 length: 11 residues. CDR1 is SQVTM, CDR2 ANQGSEA, per germline. Between the trimmed V and J ends, which lost 2 bases and 3 bases, there was a span of 2 bases. The CDR3 DNA reads TGCAGCGTTGAAAGCTACAATGAGCAGTTCTTC. It codes for CSVESYNEQFF.

This clonotype is medium-sized (0.01 to 0.1%) within its sample. The size of this beta chain means little, since it is a stray read in a library made for alpha chains. The V call is TRBV9, the J call TRBJ2-2, with D unclear. CDR1 and CDR2 (germline): SGDLS, YYNGEE. V was trimmed by 0 bases and J by 0 bases, leaving 9 bases between them. CDR3 length: 16 residues. The chain's CDR3 is CASSVATSSNTGELFF. In DNA form, the CDR3 reads TGTGCCAGCAGCGTAGCTACGTCCTCGAACACCGGGGAGCTGTTTTTT. The full variable domain, rest sourced from reference TRBV9 and TRBJ2-2, is DSGVTQTPKHLITATGQRVTLRCSPRSGDLSVYWYQQSLDQGLQFLIQYYNGEERAKGNILERFSAQQFPDLHSELNLSSLELGDSALYFCASSVATSSNTGELFFGEGSRLTVL.

Comments on this clonotype: Relative to the germline gene, one junction end is altered; a read error may explain this. This beta chain represents an off-target read in a library built for alpha chains; its size is of limited meaning. The chain carries TRBV29-1 and TRBJ1-2; D is unresolved. The germline CDR1 and CDR2 sequences are SQVTM and ANQGSEA. The CDR3 has 12 residues. The CDR3 sequence is CSVEVAPYSYTF. The CDR3 nucleotides read TGCAGCGTTGAAGTAGCCCCCTATAGCTACACCTTC.

This clonotype was observed a handful of times. This beta chain is a stray read from a library made for alpha chains; its abundance is not meaningful. The chain couples TRBV5-4 to TRBJ2-3; D not resolved. CDR3 size: 15 residues. The germline V and J ends were trimmed by 0 bases and 2 bases, with 10 bases remaining between them. Germline lookup yields CDR1 SGHNT and CDR2 YYREEE (reference sequence). CDR3 nucleotide sequence: TGTGCCAGCAGCTTGGAAGGACCGTACACAGATACGCAGTATTTT. It specifies CASSLEGPYTDTQYF.

This clonotype was seen at least ten times. Because this beta chain is a stray read in a library intended to capture alpha chains, its abundance should not be given much weight. The chain employs TRBV2 and TRBJ2-1, with 10 bases lining up with TRBD2. The V gene end was trimmed by 4 bases and the J gene end by 3 bases; junction bases not matched to a gene: 3. This CDR3 spans 15 amino acids. The germline gives CDR1 SNHLY, CDR2 FYNNEI. The CDR3 loop is CASSVGTSDYNEQFF. The DNA for the CDR3 is TGTGCCAGCAGTGTTGGGACTAGCGACTACAATGAGCAGTTCTTC.

A note on this clonotype: This beta chain is a stray read from a library made for alpha chains; its abundance is not meaningful. CDR3 nucleotide sequence: TGTGCCAGCAGCCAAGCAGGGCAGATGAACACTGAAGCTTTCTTT. Protein sequence: CASSQAGQMNTEAFF. V usage is TRBV3-1 and J usage is TRBJ1-1; D may be TRBD1 (5 bases). V shed 1 base and J shed 0 bases, with 9 bases lying between them. Germline V gene lookup returns CDR1 LGHDT and CDR2 YNNKEL (reference sequence). CDR3 length: 15 amino acids.

This clonotype has ten or more counts. The size of this beta chain means little, since it is a stray read in a library made for alpha chains. V usage is TRBV7-3 and J usage is TRBJ1-1; D gene unclear. This CDR3 has 13 residues. Germline CDR1 SGHTA, CDR2 FQGTGA. Trimming shortened V by 1 base and J by 1 base, and 4 bases separated the two germline ends. The CDR3, as DNA: TGTGCCAGCAGCTTAAGTCAGAACACTGAAGCTTTCTTT. Translation gives CASSLSQNTEAFF.

This clonotype appeared many times. This beta chain is an unintended read in a library built for alpha chains; its size means little. The V and J genes are TRBV7-2 and TRBJ2-5; weak D call: TRBD2 (6 bases). The CDR3 has 13 amino acids. The germline gives CDR1 SGHTA, CDR2 FQGNSA. Trimming pared 2 bases from V and 5 bases from J, leaving 9 bases between. The CDR3, as DNA: TGTGCCAGCAGCTTATGGGAGGACGAGACCCAGTACTTC. The encoded protein is CASSLWEDETQYF.

This clonotype was recorded at least ten times. For a library built for alpha chains, this beta chain is a stray read; little rests on its size. This chain links TRBV20-1 with TRBJ2-2; tentative D call: TRBD1 (6 bases). CDR1 and CDR2 (germline): DFQATT, SNEGSKA (reference sequence). The CDR3 is made up of 15 amino acids. V shed 6 bases and J shed 4 bases, with 18 bases lying between them. CDR3 in amino acids: CSAPLQGKSTGELFF. CDR3 coding DNA: TGCAGTGCCCCACTACAGGGCAAGAGCACCGGGGAGCTGTTTTTT.

There are many counts of this clonotype. The library was designed around alpha chains, so this beta chain is a stray read whose abundance carries little weight. V is TRBV4-2 and J is TRBJ1-5, with 9 nucleotides matching TRBD1. Germline lookup yields CDR1 LGHNA and CDR2 YNFKEQ. J was trimmed by 6 bases and V by 1 base; bases with no gene match: 7. The CDR3 length is 16 residues. The DNA of the CDR3 is TGTGCCAGCAGCCAAGGGGACAGGGAGGGCTCTCAGCCCCAGCATTTT. Its translation: CASSQGDREGSQPQHF.

This clonotype has a count of ten or more. Because this beta chain is a stray read in a library intended to capture alpha chains, its abundance should not be given much weight. The chain uses TRBV12-3 or TRBV12-4 and TRBJ1-5; TRBD1 matches 7 bases. The trim removed 7 bases at V and 3 bases at J, leaving 6 bases unmatched. This CDR3 contains 14 residues. The CDR3 DNA is TGTGCCAGCAATAAACAGGGGAACAATCAGCCCCAGCATTTT. Its protein is CASNKQGNNQPQHF.

About this clonotype itself: The size of this beta chain means little, since it is a stray read in a library made for alpha chains. This chain connects TRBV5-3 to TRBJ2-1, with 9 nucleotides matching TRBD1. TRBV5-3 is annotated as an ORF whose role is uncertain. This CDR3 has 15 residues. V lost 5 bases, J lost 9 bases, and 12 bases stayed unmatched. The CDR3 spells CARRPGTGSPGEQFF. Here the CDR3 DNA reads TGTGCCAGAAGACCCGGGACAGGGTCACCGGGTGAGCAGTTCTTC.

This clonotype was observed a handful of times. This beta chain is a stray read from a library made for alpha chains; its abundance is not meaningful. Here the CDR3 reads CASSPGTATLKNIQYF. The CDR3 bases are TGCGCCAGCAGCCCTGGCACAGCGACTCTCAAAAACATTCAGTACTTC. The chain joins TRBV5-1 to TRBJ2-4; D unclear. The CDR3 is 16 residues long. The germline V gene encodes CDR1 SGHRS and CDR2 YFSETQ. V was cut by 4 bases and J by 3 bases, with 17 bases left in between.